The next 30 T cell receptor beta chains were all read from a single sample in a study of spatial heterogeneity in lung cancer. The sample's time point: blood at routine non-recurrence follow-up after resection. Via MiXCR, TCRdb re-called the 5' RACE reads, giving one row per CDR3 protein. Of some 35,000 distinct CDR3 sequences in the sample, 6.5% to 9.5% were seen once. The sample here was PBMCs, taken at follow-up. Source of these receptors: a male donor with early-stage non-small cell lung cancer.

This clonotype appeared a few times. The rearrangement links TRBV30 to TRBJ2-3, with D unresolved. From germline, CDR1 is GTSNPN and CDR2 SVGIG (reference sequence). The CDR3 has 11 amino acids. V shed 3 bases and J shed 4 bases, with 5 bases lying between them. This chain's CDR3 is CAWSLADTQYF. The CDR3 DNA reads TGTGCCTGGAGCCTCGCAGATACGCAGTATTTT. Complete variable domain (other parts from reference TRBV30 and TRBJ2-3): SQTIHQWPATLVQPVGSPLSLECTVEGTSNPNLYWYRQAAGRGLQLLFYSVGIGQISSEVPQNLSASRPQDRQFILSSKKLLLSDSGFYLCAWSLADTQYFGPGTRLTVL.

This chain connects TRBV24-1 to TRBJ2-1; TRBD1 agrees at 12 bases. The CDR3 runs 16 residues. V lost 4 bases, J lost 5 bases, and 5 bases stayed unmatched. CDR1 KGHDR and CDR2 SFDVKD come from the germline V gene. The CDR3: CATSDLGQGANNEQFF. For the CDR3, the DNA is TGTGCCACCAGTGACCTGGGACAGGGGGCTAACAATGAGCAGTTCTTC.

This clonotype was detected many times. The gene calls are TRBV7-3 and TRBJ2-1; no clear D gene. The CDR3 is made up of 15 amino acids. The V end was cut by 0 bases, the J end by 6 bases, with 12 bases between. Germline V gene lookup returns CDR1 SGHTA and CDR2 FQGTGA. The CDR3 region is CASSLTPNLGNEQFF. In DNA, the CDR3 is TGTGCCAGCAGCTTAACCCCTAATCTGGGCAATGAGCAGTTCTTC.

At least ten counts were recorded for this clonotype. The chain recombines TRBV6-1 with TRBJ2-2, with TRBD2 matching over 7 bases. The CDR3 loop spans 13 amino acids. Germline values: CDR1 MNHNS, CDR2 SASEGT. V trimming: 11 bases; J trimming: 4 bases; junction bases outside the gene matches: 7. The CDR3 reads CAGLAGPTGELFF. CDR3 in DNA: TGTGCCGGATTAGCGGGTCCCACCGGGGAGCTGTTTTTT.

This sequence joins TRBV3-1 and TRBJ2-4; 9 nucleotides match TRBD2. Germline V CDR1 and CDR2: LGHDT, YNNKEL (reference sequence). J was trimmed by 0 bases and V by 4 bases; bases with no gene match: 4. The CDR3 is 16 amino acids. The CDR3, as DNA: TGTGCCAGCAGCCCTAGACTAGCGGTAGCCAAAAACATTCAGTACTTC. The encoded protein is CASSPRLAVAKNIQYF.

In its sample, this clonotype was seen many times. The chain links TRBV9 to TRBJ1-4, with a weak D call TRBD1 (6 bases). V dropped 5 bases and J dropped 1 base, with 9 bases sitting between them. The CDR3 contains 14 residues. Germline CDR1 SGDLS, CDR2 YYNGEE. The CDR3, as DNA: TGTGCCAGCAGTCAACAGGGAACTAATGAAAAACTGTTTTTT. It codes for CASSQQGTNEKLFF.

This clonotype was recorded many times. The chain carries TRBV7-6 and TRBJ2-7; 7 nucleotides match TRBD1. CDR1 is SGHVS and CDR2 is FNYEAQ in the germline V gene. Trimming cost V 5 bases and J 4 bases; bases outside gene matches: 11. CDR3 length: 15 amino acids. CDR3 nucleotides: TGTGCCAGCAGCCCTACCTTGGACAGGTTTTACGAGCAGTACTTC. Translation: CASSPTLDRFYEQYF. Supplemented by reference TRBV7-6 and TRBJ2-7, the full variable domain reads GAGVSQSPRYKVTKRGQDVALRCDPISGHVSLYWYRQALGQGPEFLTYFNYEAQQDKSGLPNDRFSAERPEGSISTLTIQRTEQRDSAMYRCASSPTLDRFYEQYFGPGTRLTVT.

This clonotype was seen repeatedly, ten times or more. V and J are TRBV2 and TRBJ2-5, with TRBD2 as a possible D gene (6 bases). The CDR3 sequence is 14 residues long. V was shortened by 6 bases and J by 1 base, with 12 bases between the two germline ends. Per germline, CDR1 SNHLY and CDR2 FYNNEI. This chain's CDR3 is CASSRLELQETQYF. In DNA, the CDR3 is TGTGCCAGCAGCCGACTAGAGCTCCAAGAGACCCAGTACTTC.

This clonotype has a count of ten or more. This chain links TRBV5-1 with TRBJ1-6; 10 positions match TRBD1. CDR1 is SGHRS, CDR2 YFSETQ, per germline. After removal of 2 bases from V and 8 bases from J, the junction contained 10 bases not matched to a gene. The CDR3 spans 17 residues. This chain's CDR3 is CASSLPGQGPSDSPLHF. The CDR3 region has the DNA TGCGCCAGCAGCTTACCGGGACAGGGGCCATCGGATTCACCCCTCCACTTT.

Many counts were recorded for this clonotype. The chain is built from TRBV7-6 and TRBJ2-1, with TRBD1 identical over 11 bases. CDR3 length: 14 amino acids. CDR1 and CDR2 from the germline V gene are SGHVS and FNYEAQ. V shed 5 bases, J shed 7 bases, and the junction held 4 bases outside the gene matches. CDR3 in DNA: TGTGCCAGCAGCCAAGGACAGGGGGCAAATGAGCAGTTCTTC. This encodes CASSQGQGANEQFF.

The chain carries TRBV7-2 and TRBJ2-7, with D possibly matching TRBD2 (5 bases). Looked up from germline, CDR1 is SGHTA and CDR2 is FQGNSA. The CDR3 covers 13 residues. V was clipped by 1 base and J by 5 bases, with 9 bases between them. The CDR3 sequence: CASSLGGPDEQYF. CDR3 in DNA: TGTGCCAGCAGCTTAGGAGGGCCCGACGAGCAGTACTTC. Looking up the rest from reference TRBV7-2 and TRBJ2-7 gives the full variable domain: GAGVSQSPSNKVTEKGKDVELRCDPISGHTALYWYRQSLGQGLEFLIYFQGNSAPDKSGLPSDRFSAERTGGSVSTLTIQRTQQEDSAVYLCASSLGGPDEQYFGPGTRLTVT.

This clonotype was detected ten times or more. The chain carries TRBV3-1 and TRBJ2-3; D uncertain. V was cut by 1 base and J by 5 bases, with 16 bases left in between. The length of the CDR3 is 16 residues. The germline V gene has CDR1 LGHDT and CDR2 YNNKEL (reference sequence). The CDR3 DNA sequence: TGTGCCAGCAGCCAAGTACCTAGGGCAGTCGGAGATACGCAGTATTTT. As protein: CASSQVPRAVGDTQYF.

About this clonotype: The junction and the germline gene differ at one end; a read error may be behind it. The CDR3 DNA reads TGTGCTAGCAGCTCGAGCGGGGGGGGCTACAATGAGCAGTTCTTC. This gives the protein CASSSSGGGYNEQFF. The chain is built from TRBV7-7 and TRBJ2-1; 10 nucleotides match TRBD2. Germline CDR1 is SSHAT and CDR2 is FNYEAQ (reference sequence). This CDR3 contains 15 residues.

The V gene is TRBV12-3 or TRBV12-4, the J gene TRBJ1-5, with D unresolved. The CDR3 contains 13 residues. Between the trimmed V and J ends, which lost 6 bases and 4 bases, there was a span of 10 bases. The CDR3 spells CASSLDKNQPQHF. CDR3 coding DNA: TGTGCCAGCAGCCTCGATAAAAATCAGCCCCAGCATTTT.

This clonotype was seen repeatedly, ten times or more. This chain uses TRBV3-1 with TRBJ2-7; D tentatively reads TRBD1 or TRBD2 (5 bases each). Between the trimmed V and J ends, which lost 0 bases and 3 bases, there was a span of 12 bases. Germline CDR1 LGHDT, CDR2 YNNKEL (reference sequence). The CDR3 sequence is 15 residues long. Here the CDR3 reads CASSQDARDGYEQYF. CDR3 DNA: TGTGCCAGCAGCCAAGACGCCCGGGACGGCTACGAGCAGTACTTC.

This clonotype was recorded at least ten times. The chain is built from TRBV7-6 and TRBJ2-3, with D hard to call. Per the germline V gene, CDR1 is SGHVS and CDR2 is FNYEAQ. The CDR3 has 13 amino acids. V was shortened by 0 bases and J by 5 bases, with 6 bases between the two germline ends. The CDR3 is CASSLARGDTQYF. The CDR3 DNA reads as TGTGCCAGCAGCTTAGCGAGAGGAGATACGCAGTATTTT.

This clonotype was observed many times. This sequence joins TRBV5-1 and TRBJ2-5; D is perhaps TRBD2 (6 bases). V gave up 2 bases and J gave up 5 bases, with 7 bases separating them. Germline assignment: CDR1 SGHRS and CDR2 YFSETQ. The CDR3 totals 12 residues. Written as DNA, the CDR3 is TGCGCCAGCAGCTTCGGGGGTGAGACCCAGTACTTC. Residues: CASSFGGETQYF.

The table lists this clonotype with many counts. The rearrangement links TRBV10-2 to TRBJ1-1; D unclear. Germline V gene sequence: CDR1 WSHSY, CDR2 SAAADI. This CDR3 is 12 amino acids long. V was trimmed by 7 bases and J by 1 base, leaving 7 bases between them. This chain's CDR3 is CASTFGNTEAFF. The CDR3 nucleotides read TGCGCCAGCACTTTCGGGAACACTGAAGCTTTCTTT.

This clonotype was seen ten or more times. V and J are TRBV11-2 and TRBJ2-5; D not resolved. The germline CDR1 and CDR2 sequences are SGHAT and FQNNGV. CDR3 size: 13 residues. The ends were cut back, 5 bases at V and 4 bases at J, with 11 bases in the middle. CDR3 amino acids: CASSRGQAETQYF. CDR3 nucleotides: TGTGCCAGCAGCCGCGGTCAAGCAGAGACCCAGTACTTC. Looking up the rest from reference TRBV11-2 and TRBJ2-5 gives the full variable domain: EAGVAQSPRYKIIEKRQSVAFWCNPISGHATLYWYQQILGQGPKLLIQFQNNGVVDDSQLPKDRFSAERLKGVDSTLKIQPAKLEDSAVYLCASSRGQAETQYFGPGTRLLVL.

This clonotype showed up many times. The gene calls are TRBV20-1 and TRBJ2-7, with D tentatively TRBD1 (6 bases). Trimming took off 4 bases at V and 3 bases at J, with 10 bases between the two ends. The CDR3 loop spans 12 amino acids. Germline CDR1 reads DFQATT; CDR2 reads SNEGSKA (reference sequence). CDR3 loop: CSATIQGYEQYF. In DNA, the CDR3 is TGCAGTGCTACAATACAGGGCTACGAGCAGTACTTC.

This clonotype was counted ten times or more. This chain uses TRBV29-1 with TRBJ1-6; 7 nucleotides line up with TRBD1. Per germline, CDR1 SQVTM and CDR2 ANQGSEA. The CDR3 loop spans 13 amino acids. The J segment lost 9 bases and the V segment lost 8 bases, leaving 10 bases of the junction unmatched. The CDR3: CSILPGTASPLHF. The CDR3 DNA follows: TGCAGCATCCTCCCCGGGACAGCTTCACCCCTCCACTTT.

This clonotype occurred many times. The chain combines TRBV18 with TRBJ2-3; D gene ambiguous. The V end lost 3 bases, the J end lost 1 base, and 20 bases lay between the germline ends. Germline V gene sequence: CDR1 KGHSH, CDR2 LQKENI. This CDR3 has 18 amino acids. CDR3 loop: CASSPSQQTFIGTDTQYF. CDR3 in DNA: TGTGCCAGCTCACCGTCCCAGCAAACTTTCATAGGCACAGATACGCAGTATTTT. Full variable domain (missing parts from reference TRBV18 and TRBJ2-3): NAGVMQNPRHLVRRRGQEARLRCSPMKGHSHVYWYRQLPEEGLKFMVYLQKENIIDESGMPKERFSAEFPKEGPSILRIQQVVRGDSAAYFCASSPSQQTFIGTDTQYFGPGTRLTVL.

A note on this clonotype: A much bigger clone sits one base away, suggesting this may be a read error. V usage is TRBV27 and J usage is TRBJ1-5; TRBD1 matches at 9 bases. The J call is uncertain, as TRBJ2-3 better fits the DNA end. The germline V gene encodes CDR1 MNHEY and CDR2 SMNVEV (reference sequence). The CDR3 runs 13 residues. The DNA for the CDR3 is TGTGCCAGCAGTGGACAGGGGAATCAGCCCCAGTATTTT. Translating it yields CASSGQGNQPQYF.

This clonotype has ten or more counts. This chain uses TRBV25-1 with TRBJ1-1; D unresolved. The V and J ends lost 0 bases and 2 bases respectively, with 4 bases between them. The CDR3 spans 13 residues. Germline V CDR1 and CDR2: MGHDK, SYGVNS. CDR3 sequence reads: CASSEYQNTEAFF. CDR3 bases: TGTGCCAGCAGTGAATATCAAAACACTGAAGCTTTCTTT.

This clonotype was counted ten times or more. This chain connects TRBV10-2 to TRBJ1-5; D remains ambiguous. This CDR3 has 13 amino acids. Germline V gives CDR1 WSHSY, CDR2 SAAADI. The V end was cut by 2 bases, the J end by 6 bases, with 8 bases between. As DNA, the CDR3 is TGCGCCAGCAGTGAGCCCGGGATTCAGCCCCAGCATTTT. It codes for CASSEPGIQPQHF.

This clonotype occurred many times. One end of the junction is discordant with germline, which a read error may explain. The chain has TRBV7-7 and TRBJ2-3; D is uncertain. CDR1 and CDR2 from the germline V gene are SSHAT and FNYEAQ (reference sequence). The CDR3 loop spans 13 amino acids. The chain's CDR3 is CASSPNGRDTQYF. CDR3 DNA sequence: TGTGCTAGCAGCCCCAACGGTAGGGATACGCAGTATTTT.

This clonotype was recorded many times. The chain has TRBV23-1 and TRBJ2-3; 11 bases fit TRBD2. TRBV23-1 belongs to the ORF category, with a function that is uncertain. This CDR3 comprises 19 residues. V dropped 8 bases and J dropped 3; count of bases not matched to a gene: 19. The CDR3 nucleotides read TGCGCCAGCTTAAATAAACGCTCCTACGGGACTAGCGGAACAGATACGCAGTATTTT. Amino acid sequence: CASLNKRSYGTSGTDTQYF.

This clonotype was seen repeatedly, ten times or more. The chain employs TRBV12-3 or TRBV12-4 and TRBJ2-7; no definite D call. Trimming shortened V by 5 bases and J by 3 bases, and 11 bases separated the two germline ends. This CDR3 has 13 residues. The CDR3 sequence is CASSPPNNYEQYF. The DNA for the CDR3 is TGTGCCAGCAGTCCCCCCAACAACTACGAGCAGTACTTC.

This clonotype showed up many times. This sequence joins TRBV29-1 and TRBJ2-7; D is ambiguous. Per the germline V gene, CDR1 is SQVTM and CDR2 is ANQGSEA. The CDR3 extends over 15 amino acids. V shed 0 bases and J shed 0 bases, with 12 bases lying between them. The CDR3 spells CSVEEAMGSSYEQYF. The CDR3 coding sequence is TGCAGCGTTGAAGAGGCGATGGGAAGCTCCTACGAGCAGTACTTC.

This clonotype appeared a few times. The chain carries TRBV20-1 and TRBJ2-3; 7 bases align to TRBD2. The CDR3 extends over 15 amino acids. The germline gives CDR1 DFQATT, CDR2 SNEGSKA (reference sequence). With 0 bases clipped from V and 7 bases from J, the junction kept 10 bases outside the gene matches. The CDR3 protein is CSARDISGELYTQYF. CDR3 nucleotides: TGCAGTGCTAGAGATATCAGCGGGGAGCTATATACGCAGTATTTT.